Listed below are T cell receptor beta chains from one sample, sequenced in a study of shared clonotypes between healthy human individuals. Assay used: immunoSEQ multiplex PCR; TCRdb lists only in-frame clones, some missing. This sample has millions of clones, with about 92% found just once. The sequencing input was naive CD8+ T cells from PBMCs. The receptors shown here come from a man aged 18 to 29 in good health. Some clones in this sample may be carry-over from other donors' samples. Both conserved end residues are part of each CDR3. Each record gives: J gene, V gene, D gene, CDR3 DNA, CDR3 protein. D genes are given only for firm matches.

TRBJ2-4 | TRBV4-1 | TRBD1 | TGCGCCAGCAGCCAAGATTCCCTAGGGGGCCTAGCCAAAAACATTCAGTACTTC | CASSQDSLGGLAKNIQYF
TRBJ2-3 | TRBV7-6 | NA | TGTGCCAGCAGCTTAAGGCGGGTCGGAGATACGCAGTATTTT | CASSLRRVGDTQYF
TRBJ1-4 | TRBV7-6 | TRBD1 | TGTGCCAGCAGCCCTGTGGGACAGGGACTGGAAAAACTGTTTTTT | CASSPVGQGLEKLFF
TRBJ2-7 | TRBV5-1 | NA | TGCGCCAGCAGCCCCTTAGGGGGGCGCTCGGCCGAGCAGTACTTC | CASSPLGGRSAEQYF
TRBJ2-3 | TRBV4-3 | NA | TGCGCCAGCAGCCAAGATGCGGTACTGCCCAGAGATACGCAGTATTTT | CASSQDAVLPRDTQYF
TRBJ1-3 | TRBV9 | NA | TGTGCCAGCAGCGCTGACGGGAGCTCTGGAAACACCATATATTTT | CASSADGSSGNTIYF
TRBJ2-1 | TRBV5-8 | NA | TGTGCCAGCAACCAAGGGTACTACAATGAGCAGTTCTTC | CASNQGYYNEQFF
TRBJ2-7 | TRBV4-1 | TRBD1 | TGCGCCAGCAGCCAAGTTGGACAGGGCCACGAGCAGTACTTC | CASSQVGQGHEQYF
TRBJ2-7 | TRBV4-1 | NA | TGCGCCAGCAGCCAAGTTCCAGCCTCCTACGAGCAGTACTTC | CASSQVPASYEQYF
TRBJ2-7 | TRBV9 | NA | TGTGCCAGCAGCGTAGAGTCGACCGCGGCCTACGAGCAGTACTTC | CASSVESTAAYEQYF
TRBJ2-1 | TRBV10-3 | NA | TGTGCCATCAGTGAGGAGGGGGAGAGGGATTATGAGCAGTTCTTC | CAISEEGERDYEQFF
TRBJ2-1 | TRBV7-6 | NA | TGTGCCAGCAGCTTAGACGACAATGAGCAGTTCTTC | CASSLDDNEQFF
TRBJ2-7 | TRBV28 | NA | TGTGCCATCGGTGGAGAATGGGACTCCGAGCAGTACTTC | CAIGGEWDSEQYF
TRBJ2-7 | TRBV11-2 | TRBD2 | TGTGCCAGCAGCGTTTTCGGACTAGCGGGGGACTACGAGCAGTACTTC | CASSVFGLAGDYEQYF
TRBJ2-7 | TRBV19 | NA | TGTGCCAGTAGTACGGCAGGTTCCTACGAGCAGTACTTC | CASSTAGSYEQYF
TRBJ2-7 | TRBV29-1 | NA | TGCAGCGTCCGAGGGGGGACAGCTCCCTTCCACTCCTACGAGCAGTACTTC | CSVRGGTAPFHSYEQYF
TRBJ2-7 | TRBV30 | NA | TGTGCCTGCGACAGCTACGAGCAGTACTTC | CACDSYEQYF
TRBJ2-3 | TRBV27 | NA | TGTGCCAGCAGTTTACTGGACGATACAGATACGCAGTATTTT | CASSLLDDTDTQYF